One TCR beta chain is described in this entry. Its specificity is unknown. 60 Vbeta and 13 Jbeta primers were used in PCR. Assay: immunoSEQ multiplex PCR; the TCRdb copy retains only in-frame clones and omits some. The repertoire consists of some 190,000 clones, with 65% to 85% occurring once and the leading ten covering around 1.4%. These data come from a study of cytomegalovirus exposure and HLA in healthy donors. The V gene's germline CDR1 is MNHEY and CDR2 SMNVEV (reference sequence). The CDR3 is 14 amino acids. V lost 3 bases to trimming and J lost 2 bases, with 11 bases between them. Broader study findings: One cluster of highly shared sequence variants probably arose as a sequencing artifact. Reported performance of the classifier showed diagnosis of cytomegalovirus status with high specificity and sensitivity. An assumption of roughly uniform sequencing depth across donors underlay the presence/absence analyses.

The TCR sequence derives from a girl between 10 and 17 years old in good health and CMV-seropositive. The sequencing sample was made of PBMCs. The J gene is TRBJ2-7, the V gene TRBV27; maybe TRBD1 (6 bases). The CDR3 DNA follows: TGTGCCAGCAGTTTCTGGGGGCCCGCCTACGAGCAGTACTTC. Translation gives CASSFWGPAYEQYF.